The 17 T cell receptor beta chains given below trace back to one sample, sequenced in a study of CD4 T cells in relation to SARS-CoV-2 and coronaviruses. Assay: immunoSEQ multiplex PCR; the TCRdb copy retains only in-frame clones and omits some. The sample carries about 24,000 clones, approximately 72% recorded once. These receptors' antigens are unknown. The unexposed donors gave CD4+ T cells in about 2011-2018, prior to COVID-19. After approximately ten days of culture, CD4+ T cells were isolated. Sequencing was carried out using CD4+ T cells from PBMCs, cultured in vitro. These receptor sequences come from a human donor in good health.

This chain connects TRBV11-2 to TRBJ2-2; weak D call: TRBD2 (6 bases). This CDR3 has 14 residues. Per the germline V gene, CDR1 is SGHAT and CDR2 is FQNNGV. Trimming took off 8 bases at V and 3 bases at J, with 13 bases between the two ends. The CDR3 DNA sequence: TGTGCCAGCTTCTGGCGGGAAGACACCGGGGAGCTGTTTTTT. Its translation is CASFWREDTGELFF.

This sequence joins TRBV7-9 and TRBJ1-1, with TRBD1 matching over 11 bases. The V gene's germline CDR1 is SEHNR and CDR2 FQNEAQ (reference sequence). J was trimmed by 5 bases and V by 7 bases; bases with no gene match: 6. The CDR3 loop spans 14 amino acids. The CDR3 loop reads CASITDRGPTEAFF. In DNA, the CDR3 is TGTGCCAGCATAACGGACAGGGGGCCTACTGAAGCTTTCTTT. Full variable domain (remainder filled in from reference TRBV7-9 and TRBJ1-1): DTGVSQNPRHKITKRGQNVTFRCDPISEHNRLYWYRQTLGQGPEFLTYFQNEAQLEKSRLLSDRFSAERPKGSFSTLEIQRTEQGDSAMYLCASITDRGPTEAFFGQGTRLTVV.

J is TRBJ2-3 and V is TRBV30; TRBD2 matches at 9 bases. Germline CDR1 is GTSNPN and CDR2 is SVGIG (reference sequence). CDR3 size: 14 residues. The trim removed 3 bases at V and 5 bases at J, leaving 6 bases unmatched. CDR3: CAWRISGSRDTQYF. CDR3 in DNA: TGTGCCTGGAGGATTAGCGGGAGTAGAGATACGCAGTATTTT.

This chain joins TRBV21-1 and TRBJ2-1; the table assigns TRBD2, which was not confirmed against the DNA. TRBV21-1 is a pseudogene locus. The CDR3 spans 14 residues. CDR3: CANMGADSYNEQFF. CDR3 coding DNA: TGTGCCAACATGGGAGCAGACTCCTACAATGAGCAGTTCTTC.

This chain uses TRBV5-1 with TRBJ2-1; D possibly corresponds to TRBD2 (6 bases). The CDR3 runs to 12 residues. Trimming took 2 bases from V and 7 from J, leaving 7 bases between them. Per the germline V gene, CDR1 is SGHRS and CDR2 is YFSETQ. The CDR3 is CASSFGGNEQFF. Here the CDR3 DNA reads TGCGCCAGCAGCTTCGGGGGAAATGAGCAGTTCTTC.

This clone occurred once. The V and J genes are TRBV5-8 and TRBJ2-1, with D unresolved. From germline, CDR1 is SGHTS and CDR2 YDEGEE. Trimming pared 0 bases from V and 4 bases from J, leaving 11 bases between. The length of the CDR3 is 15 residues. This CDR3 reads CASSLGAGSYNEQFF. The CDR3 DNA reads as TGTGCCAGCAGCTTGGGGGCTGGGTCTTACAATGAGCAGTTCTTC.

The chain is built from TRBV9 and TRBJ1-6; D uncertain. This CDR3 region has 18 residues. V dropped 4 bases and J dropped 7 bases, with 24 bases sitting between them. The germline V gene encodes CDR1 SGDLS and CDR2 YYNGEE. The CDR3 sequence is CASSTRETTGYPNSPLHF. DNA for the CDR3: TGTGCCAGCAGCACGCGAGAAACTACGGGTTATCCAAATTCACCCCTCCACTTT.

This clone was detected only a few times. The J gene is TRBJ1-5, the V gene TRBV19; 7 positions agree with TRBD1. Germline assignment: CDR1 LNHDA and CDR2 SQIVND (reference sequence). Losses at the gene ends were 4 bases for V and 3 bases for J; bases not matched to a gene: 3. There are 14 residues in the CDR3. The CDR3 is CASSTGQANQPQHF. The CDR3 DNA sequence: TGTGCCAGTAGTACTGGACAGGCCAATCAGCCCCAGCATTTT.

CDR3 loop: CASSPRNEQFF. The CDR3 DNA sequence: TGTGCCAGCAGTCCCCGGAATGAGCAGTTCTTC. The chain has TRBV28 and TRBJ2-1; no firm D call. The V and J ends lost 5 bases and 7 bases respectively, with 6 bases between them. This CDR3 has 11 amino acids. Germline loops: CDR1 MDHEN, CDR2 SYDVKM.

The chain combines TRBV3-1 (or the pseudogene TRBV3-2) with TRBJ1-2; D is perhaps TRBD1 (6 bases). V was pared by 6 bases and J by 4 bases, with 12 bases between. CDR3 length equals 13 residues. Germline loops: CDR1 LGHDT, CDR2 YNNKEL (reference sequence). The CDR3 sequence: CASRSSGAYGYTF. In DNA, the CDR3 is TGTGCCAGCAGATCCTCAGGGGCCTATGGCTACACCTTC.

The table lists this clone with a few counts. The gene calls are TRBV19 and TRBJ1-5; D is uncertain. Trimming removed 7 bases at V and 4 bases at J, with 14 bases between. The CDR3 runs to 14 residues. Germline CDR1 reads LNHDA; CDR2 reads SQIVND (reference sequence). In DNA, the CDR3 is TGTGCCAGTACTCTGACTGGTGGGAATCAGCCCCAGCATTTT. Protein product: CASTLTGGNQPQHF.

The CDR3 DNA is TGTGCCAGCAGCTTGGGCGGGAGGGCATCCTACAATGAGCAGTTCTTC. Translation: CASSLGGRASYNEQFF. The gene calls are TRBV5-4 and TRBJ2-1; TRBD2 matches 9 bases. The germline CDR1 and CDR2 sequences are SGHNT and YYREEE (reference sequence). The CDR3 runs 16 residues. The V segment lost 0 bases and the J segment 1 base; nucleotides outside the gene matches: 2.

This clone was detected only a few times. The chain joins TRBV30 to TRBJ2-1; TRBD2 matches at 8 bases. After removal of 3 bases from V and 8 bases from J, the junction contained 12 bases not matched to a gene. The CDR3 length is 15 residues. CDR1 is GTSNPN and CDR2 is SVGIG in the germline V gene (reference sequence). CDR3 DNA: TGTGCCTGGAGAGCCACTAGCGGCGCCGATTATGAGCAGTTCTTC. Amino acids: CAWRATSGADYEQFF. Filled out from reference TRBV30 and TRBJ2-1, the complete variable domain reads SQTIHQWPATLVQPVGSPLSLECTVEGTSNPNLYWYRQAAGRGLQLLFYSVGIGQISSEVPQNLSASRPQDRQFILSSKKLLLSDSGFYLCAWRATSGADYEQFFGPGTRLTVL.

Here the CDR3 reads CASSQDLTIQNEQFF. CDR3 DNA: TGCGCCAGCAGCCAAGATTTGACCATACAGAATGAGCAGTTCTTC. The rearrangement links TRBV4-1 to TRBJ2-1, with D unclear. Germline loops: CDR1 MGHRA, CDR2 YSYEKL. Between the trimmed V and J ends, which lost 0 bases and 7 bases, there was a span of 13 bases. The CDR3 has 15 amino acids.

This clone was seen more than once but under ten times. V and J are TRBV2 and TRBJ1-4, with a possible D match to TRBD1 (5 bases). This CDR3 has 14 residues. The V end lost 3 bases, the J end lost 2 bases, and 7 bases lay between the germline ends. CDR1 and CDR2 (germline): SNHLY, FYNNEI. The CDR3 coding sequence is TGTGCCAGCAGTGATTGGGGGACTAATGAAAAACTGTTTTTT. It is translated as CASSDWGTNEKLFF.

This CDR3 reads CASSGGLGTGTQYF. CDR3 nucleotides: TGTGCCAGCAGCGGGGGACTAGGGACAGGGACCCAGTACTTC. V gene TRBV5-6 combines with J gene TRBJ2-5; the D gene could be TRBD1 or TRBD2 (8 bases each). Trimming left V 4 bases short and J 7 bases short, with 17 bases between. The length of the CDR3 is 14 residues. Per the germline V gene, CDR1 is SGHDT and CDR2 is YYEEEE.

A few counts support this clone. The V and J genes are TRBV5-1 and TRBJ2-5; a possible D gene is TRBD2 (5 bases). Germline loops: CDR1 SGHRS, CDR2 YFSETQ. The CDR3 is 14 residues long. The CDR3 region has the DNA TGCGGGGCGCGAGGGCCGGCTCGTACTGAGACCCAGTACTTC. This sequence encodes CGARGPARTETQYF.